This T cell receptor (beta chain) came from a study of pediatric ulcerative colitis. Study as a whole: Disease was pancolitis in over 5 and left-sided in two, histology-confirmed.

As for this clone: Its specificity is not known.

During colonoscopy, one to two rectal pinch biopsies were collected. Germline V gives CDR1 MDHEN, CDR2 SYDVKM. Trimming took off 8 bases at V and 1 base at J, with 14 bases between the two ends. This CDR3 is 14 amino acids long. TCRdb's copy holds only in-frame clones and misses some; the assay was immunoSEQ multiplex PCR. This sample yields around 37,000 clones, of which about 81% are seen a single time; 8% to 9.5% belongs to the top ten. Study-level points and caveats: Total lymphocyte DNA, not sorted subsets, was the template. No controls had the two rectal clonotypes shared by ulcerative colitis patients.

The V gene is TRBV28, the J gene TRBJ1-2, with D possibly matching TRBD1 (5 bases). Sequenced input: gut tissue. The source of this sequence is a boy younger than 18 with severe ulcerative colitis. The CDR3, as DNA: TGTGCCAGCCCCCCGCGAGGGGATAACTATGGCTACACCTTC. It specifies CASPPRGDNYGYTF.